These 22 T cell receptor beta chains came from one sample sequenced in a study of blood T cell repertoires in COVID-19. Here immunoSEQ multiplex PCR was the method, and the copy in TCRdb shows in-frame clones only, minus some. The sample contains about 200,000 clones, 85% of which appear only once. Sequenced input: PBMCs or T cells enriched from blood (not recorded which). The receptors originated from a man aged 40-50 years who had recovered from COVID-19.

This chain uses TRBV9 with TRBJ1-4; the match to TRBD1 covers 9 bases. The CDR3 extends over 15 amino acids. Germline V gives CDR1 SGDLS, CDR2 YYNGEE. Unmatched junction bases numbered 6, after V lost 3 bases and J lost 6 bases. The CDR3 coding sequence is TGTGCCAGCAGCGCACAGGGGGCTGGGGATGAAAAACTGTTTTTT. Amino acids: CASSAQGAGDEKLFF. Variable domain in full (rest from reference TRBV9 and TRBJ1-4): DSGVTQTPKHLITATGQRVTLRCSPRSGDLSVYWYQQSLDQGLQFLIQYYNGEERAKGNILERFSAQQFPDLHSELNLSSLELGDSALYFCASSAQGAGDEKLFFGSGTQLSVL.

This clone was observed once. CDR3: CASIHRGDTYGYTF. For the CDR3, the DNA is TGTGCCAGTATTCACCGGGGGGATACCTATGGCTACACCTTC. This chain uses TRBV19 with TRBJ1-2; the D gene is possibly TRBD1 (5 bases). Between the trimmed V and J ends, which lost 7 bases and 4 bases, there was a span of 16 bases. This CDR3 is built from 14 residues. Germline V CDR1 and CDR2: LNHDA, SQIVND (reference sequence).

J is TRBJ2-7 and V is TRBV27, with a possible D match to TRBD2 (6 bases). This CDR3 comprises 16 residues. Germline V gene sequence: CDR1 MNHEY, CDR2 SMNVEV (reference sequence). Trimming removed 5 bases from V and 2 bases from J, with 19 bases in between. CDR3 in amino acids: CASSREAGTATYEQYF. The CDR3 DNA follows: TGTGCCAGCAGTAGGGAGGCCGGGACGGCTACCTACGAGCAGTACTTC.

The chain combines TRBV27 with TRBJ2-1; 7 bases align to TRBD2. This CDR3 has 15 residues. With V trimmed by 6 bases and J by 10 bases, 15 bases remained unmatched. Germline V gives CDR1 MNHEY, CDR2 SMNVEV (reference sequence). CDR3 in amino acids: CASSSLGLAVSEQFF. CDR3 in DNA: TGTGCCAGCAGCAGCCTGGGGCTAGCGGTTTCCGAGCAGTTCTTC.

This clone was observed once. The chain combines TRBV11-2 with TRBJ2-7; no clear D gene. The CDR3 has 15 amino acids. Germline CDR1 and CDR2: SGHAT and FQNNGV. The V and J ends lost 1 base and 3 bases respectively, with 13 bases between them. The chain's CDR3 is CASSLGAGLGYEQYF. The CDR3 coding sequence is TGTGCCAGCAGCTTAGGGGCAGGTTTAGGCTACGAGCAGTACTTC.

This chain joins TRBV6-5 and TRBJ2-1, with TRBD2 matching 8 bases. Trimming took 6 bases from V and 7 from J; bases not matched to a gene: 8. The length of the CDR3 is 14 residues. Germline-derived CDR1 and CDR2 are MNHEY and SVGAGI. This CDR3 is CASRPGGVTNEQFF. CDR3 in DNA: TGTGCCAGCAGGCCCGGGGGGGTTACAAATGAGCAGTTCTTC.

The genes are TRBV18 and TRBJ2-1; unclear D gene. CDR1 is KGHSH and CDR2 is LQKENI in the germline V gene. V lost 4 bases, J lost 7 bases, and 11 bases lay in between. CDR3 size: 13 residues. The CDR3 here is CASSQSLENEQFF. The CDR3 DNA sequence: TGTGCCAGCTCACAGAGCCTGGAGAATGAGCAGTTCTTC.

This chain links TRBV9 with TRBJ2-2; 8 bases are shared with TRBD2. The trim removed 2 bases at V and 3 bases at J, leaving 6 bases unmatched. Per germline, CDR1 SGDLS and CDR2 YYNGEE. The CDR3 spans 16 residues. The CDR3 loop reads CASSVAAGGDTGELFF. DNA for the CDR3: TGTGCCAGCAGCGTCGCGGCGGGAGGCGACACCGGGGAGCTGTTTTTT.

This clone was observed a handful of times. The chain combines TRBV11-1 with TRBJ2-5; 9 positions agree with TRBD2. Germline CDR1 and CDR2: SGHAT and FQDESV (reference sequence). CDR3 length equals 15 residues. The J segment lost 4 bases and the V segment lost 2 bases, leaving 5 bases of the junction unmatched. The CDR3 bases are TGTGCCAGCAGCTTACTTGCGGGAGGGGTAGAGACCCAGTACTTC. The encoded protein is CASSLLAGGVETQYF.

J is TRBJ2-1 and V is TRBV5-4, with D possibly being TRBD2 (6 bases). The CDR3 runs to 15 residues. The ends were cut back, 4 bases at V and 0 bases at J, with 11 bases in the middle. Germline loops: CDR1 SGHNT, CDR2 YYREEE (reference sequence). The CDR3 spells CASSIRGGSYNEQFF. The CDR3, as DNA: TGTGCCAGCAGCATTAGGGGAGGCTCCTACAATGAGCAGTTCTTC.

This CDR3 is CASSLGAQRITDTQYF. CDR3 in DNA: TGTGCCAGCAGCTTAGGGGCACAGCGGATCACAGATACGCAGTATTTT. The chain carries TRBV7-8 and TRBJ2-3; D perhaps matches TRBD2 (5 bases). The CDR3 loop spans 16 amino acids. The V end was cut by 1 base, the J end by 2 bases, with 13 bases between. Germline values: CDR1 SGHVS, CDR2 FQNEAQ.

The V call is TRBV5-5, the J call TRBJ2-7; a weak D match, TRBD1 (5 bases). Deletions cut 6 bases from V and 3 bases from J, with 10 bases between. The CDR3 is 12 amino acids. CDR1 and CDR2 (germline): SGHKS, YYEKEE (reference sequence). The CDR3 loop is CASTKDSYEQYF. The CDR3 DNA follows: TGTGCCAGCACCAAAGACAGCTACGAGCAGTACTTC.

The rearrangement joins TRBV27 to TRBJ2-7; 11 nucleotides line up with TRBD1. The CDR3 runs 15 residues. With 6 bases clipped from V and 4 bases from J, the junction kept 8 bases outside the gene matches. Germline CDR1 is MNHEY and CDR2 is SMNVEV (reference sequence). The CDR3 nucleotides read TGTGCCAGCAGCGATTACGGGACAGGGGGTTACGAGCAGTACTTC. Translation: CASSDYGTGGYEQYF.

The chain has TRBV25-1 and TRBJ1-2; tentative D call: TRBD1 (5 bases). Trimming took 2 bases from V and 9 from J, leaving 13 bases between them. The CDR3 is made up of 13 amino acids. Germline V gives CDR1 MGHDK, CDR2 SYGVNS. CDR3 amino acids: CASSEGGDYSYTF. The CDR3 nucleotides are TGTGCCAGCAGTGAAGGGGGGGATTATAGCTACACCTTC.

The CDR3 sequence: CASSINTGTAPQYF. The CDR3 DNA is TGTGCCAGTAGTATCAATACAGGGACGGCTCCGCAGTATTTT. The chain uses TRBV19 and TRBJ2-3, with a weak D call TRBD1 (6 bases). V lost 3 bases and J lost 10, with 17 bases in between. The CDR3 totals 14 residues. Germline V lookup: CDR1 LNHDA, CDR2 SQIVND (reference sequence). Full variable domain (rest looked up from reference TRBV19 and TRBJ2-3): DGGITQSPKYLFRKEGQNVTLSCEQNLNHDAMYWYRQDPGQGLRLIYYSQIVNDFQKGDIAEGYSVSREKKESFPLTVTSAQKNPTAFYLCASSINTGTAPQYFGPGTRLTVL.

This clone was seen a handful of times. J is TRBJ2-7 and V is TRBV2; 10 nucleotides match TRBD2. The CDR3 sequence is 15 residues long. CDR1 and CDR2 (germline): SNHLY, FYNNEI. Losses at the gene ends were 6 bases for V and 3 bases for J; bases not matched to a gene: 8. CDR3 residues: CASRALAGTFYEQYF. CDR3 in DNA: TGTGCCAGCAGGGCACTAGCGGGGACCTTCTACGAGCAGTACTTC.

The J gene is TRBJ2-7, the V gene TRBV30; D unclear. The ends were cut back, 1 base at V and 6 bases at J, with 10 bases in the middle. Germline V gene lookup returns CDR1 GTSNPN and CDR2 SVGIG (reference sequence). The CDR3 has 12 amino acids. The CDR3 protein is CAWSGVPSEQYF. The CDR3 region has the DNA TGTGCCTGGAGTGGCGTGCCGTCCGAGCAGTACTTC. Full variable domain (missing parts from reference TRBV30 and TRBJ2-7): SQTIHQWPATLVQPVGSPLSLECTVEGTSNPNLYWYRQAAGRGLQLLFYSVGIGQISSEVPQNLSASRPQDRQFILSSKKLLLSDSGFYLCAWSGVPSEQYFGPGTRLTVT.

The chain combines TRBV4-1 with TRBJ1-2; TRBD1 is a possible D gene (5 bases). The ends were cut back, 2 bases at V and 3 bases at J, with 13 bases in the middle. Germline V lookup: CDR1 MGHRA, CDR2 YSYEKL. This CDR3 is 15 amino acids long. The CDR3 DNA reads TGCGCCAGCAGCCAAACGGGGGGAGGTGACTATGGCTACACCTTC. Translated, it gives CASSQTGGGDYGYTF.

This clone has more than one count but fewer than ten. The rearrangement joins TRBV11-2 to TRBJ2-3; TRBD2 matches 11 bases. V lost 5 bases, J lost 7 bases, and 2 bases stayed unmatched. The CDR3 spans 13 residues. Germline CDR1 and CDR2: SGHAT and FQNNGV. The CDR3 nucleotides are TGTGCCAGCAGCCCTAGCGGGAGGAATACGCAGTATTTT. Encoded protein: CASSPSGRNTQYF.

This clone was detected once. The chain has TRBV3-1 (or the pseudogene TRBV3-2) and TRBJ1-1, with D uncertain. CDR3 length: 14 amino acids. Germline V gene sequence: CDR1 LGHDT, CDR2 YNNKEL (reference sequence). Trimming removed 0 bases from V and 1 base from J, with 6 bases in between. CDR3 sequence: CASSQESGNTEAFF. As DNA, the CDR3 is TGTGCCAGCAGCCAAGAGTCAGGGAACACTGAAGCTTTCTTT.

The chain couples TRBV19 to TRBJ1-5; 9 bases are a match to TRBD1. Trimming removed 6 bases from V and 3 bases from J; junction bases left unmatched: 6. CDR1 is LNHDA, CDR2 SQIVND, per germline (reference sequence). The CDR3 has 15 residues. CDR3: CASRPGQGLNQPQHF. DNA for the CDR3: TGTGCCAGTAGACCGGGACAGGGCCTCAATCAGCCCCAGCATTTT.

The chain employs TRBV6-5 and TRBJ2-7; no reliable D call. V dropped 6 bases and J dropped 7 bases, with 16 bases sitting between them. Per the germline V gene, CDR1 is MNHEY and CDR2 is SVGAGI. The CDR3 is 13 residues long. CDR3 nucleotide sequence: TGTGCCAGCAGGGTAGCTTCCAGCTGGGAGCAGTACTTC. Translated, it gives CASRVASSWEQYF.